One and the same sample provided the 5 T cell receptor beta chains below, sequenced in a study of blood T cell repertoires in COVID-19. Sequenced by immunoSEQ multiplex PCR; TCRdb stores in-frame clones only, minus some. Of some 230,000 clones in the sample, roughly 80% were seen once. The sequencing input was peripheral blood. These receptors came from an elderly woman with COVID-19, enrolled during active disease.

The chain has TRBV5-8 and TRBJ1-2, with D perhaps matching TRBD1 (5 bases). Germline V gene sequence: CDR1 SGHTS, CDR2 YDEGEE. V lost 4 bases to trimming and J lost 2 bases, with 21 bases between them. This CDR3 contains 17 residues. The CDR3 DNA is TGTGCCAGCAGCCCCTCCCCGGGGGTTATAGGGAACTATGGCTACACCTTC. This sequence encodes CASSPSPGVIGNYGYTF.

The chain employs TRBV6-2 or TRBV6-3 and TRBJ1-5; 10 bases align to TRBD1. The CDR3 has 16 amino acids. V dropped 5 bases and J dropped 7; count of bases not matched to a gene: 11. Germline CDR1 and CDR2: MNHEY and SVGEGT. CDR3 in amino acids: CASSPSDRGEEQPQHF. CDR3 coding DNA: TGTGCCAGCAGTCCCTCGGACAGGGGGGAAGAACAGCCCCAGCATTTT.

Here the CDR3 reads CASSTGIVTPGELFF. The CDR3 nucleotides read TGTGCCAGCAGTACCGGGATCGTCACACCCGGGGAGCTGTTTTTT. This chain connects TRBV27 to TRBJ2-2; TRBD2 might be the D (5 bases). The germline V gene encodes CDR1 MNHEY and CDR2 SMNVEV (reference sequence). V was pared by 5 bases and J by 6 bases, with 16 bases between. This CDR3 region has 15 residues.

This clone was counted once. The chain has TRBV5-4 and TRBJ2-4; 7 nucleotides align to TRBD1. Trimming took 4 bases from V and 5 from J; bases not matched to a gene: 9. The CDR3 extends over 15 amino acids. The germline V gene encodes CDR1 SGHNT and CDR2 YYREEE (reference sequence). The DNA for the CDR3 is TGTGCCAGCAGCACCGCACCTACAGGGGAAAACATTCAGTACTTC. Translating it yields CASSTAPTGENIQYF.

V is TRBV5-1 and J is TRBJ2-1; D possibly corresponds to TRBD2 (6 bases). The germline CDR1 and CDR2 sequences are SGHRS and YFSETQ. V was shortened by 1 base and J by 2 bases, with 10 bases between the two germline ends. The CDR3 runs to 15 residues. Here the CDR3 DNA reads TGCGCCAGCAGCTTGCCCGCGGGGACCTACAATGAGCAGTTCTTC. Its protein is CASSLPAGTYNEQFF.